These 27 T cell receptor beta chains share one sample of origin, sequenced in a study of control samples from healthy donors and cancer patients. Method: immunoSEQ multiplex PCR; TCRdb's copy keeps in-frame clones and lacks some. The sample has about 120,000 clones; around nine tenths are singletons. The sequencing input was blood. Receptors originate from a woman in her 70s in good health.

This chain uses TRBV4-1 with TRBJ2-3; 13 nucleotides agree with TRBD2. Germline CDR1 reads MGHRA; CDR2 reads YSYEKL. This CDR3 is 17 amino acids long. The ends lost 3 bases at V and 2 bases at J; junction bases unmatched: 5. CDR3 sequence (DNA): TGCGCCAGCAGCCAGAGACTAGCGGGGGGACTCACAGATACGCAGTATTTT. Translated, it gives CASSQRLAGGLTDTQYF.

The chain links TRBV18 to TRBJ1-5; D is perhaps TRBD1 (5 bases). The CDR3 contains 16 residues. Trimming stripped 2 bases from V and 7 bases from J, with 18 bases between. Germline CDR1 is KGHSH and CDR2 is LQKENI. The CDR3 is CASSPITVGAGQPQHF. The CDR3 region has the DNA TGTGCCAGCTCACCAATTACGGTAGGGGCCGGCCAGCCCCAGCATTTT.

The chain combines TRBV18 with TRBJ2-7; the D gene is possibly TRBD1 (6 bases). V lost 3 bases and J lost 0, with 9 bases in between. The CDR3 runs 14 residues. The germline V gene encodes CDR1 KGHSH and CDR2 LQKENI. The CDR3 sequence: CASSPRDNSYEQYF. CDR3 bases: TGTGCCAGCTCACCCCGGGACAACTCCTACGAGCAGTACTTC.

This chain joins TRBV2 and TRBJ1-1; D unclear. Germline CDR1 is SNHLY and CDR2 is FYNNEI. This CDR3 spans 15 amino acids. The ends were cut back, 2 bases at V and 5 bases at J, with 15 bases in the middle. The CDR3: CASSEKGAKETEAFF. The CDR3 DNA reads as TGTGCCAGCAGTGAAAAGGGAGCGAAGGAGACTGAAGCTTTCTTT.

V usage is TRBV6-5 and J usage is TRBJ2-3, with 8 positions matching TRBD2. V shed 5 bases, J shed 8 bases, and the junction held 9 bases outside the gene matches. Looked up from germline, CDR1 is MNHEY and CDR2 is SVGAGI. CDR3 length equals 14 residues. The CDR3 DNA is TGTGCCAGCAGTCCCCAAGGCGGGGGGCCTACGCAGTATTTT. Encoded protein: CASSPQGGGPTQYF.

The chain carries TRBV20-1 and TRBJ1-2, with D unresolved. The germline gives CDR1 DFQATT, CDR2 SNEGSKA (reference sequence). Trimming removed 2 bases at V and 2 bases at J, with 3 bases between. CDR3 length: 11 residues. This CDR3 is CSARRNYGYTF. The CDR3 DNA reads TGCAGTGCTAGAAGGAACTATGGCTACACCTTC.

The rearrangement joins TRBV5-4 to TRBJ1-1, with 7 bases aligning to TRBD1. CDR3 length: 18 residues. Losses at the gene ends were 3 bases for V and 4 bases for J; bases not matched to a gene: 18. Germline values: CDR1 SGHNT, CDR2 YYREEE (reference sequence). The CDR3 DNA is TGTGCCAGCAGCTCAGGGGGAGGATTGGGGGTCGGATTCACTGAAGCTTTCTTT. Residues: CASSSGGGLGVGFTEAFF.

The CDR3 loop reads CAISESREKSLNNEQFF. The CDR3 DNA follows: TGTGCCATCAGTGAGTCGAGGGAAAAAAGCCTCAACAATGAGCAGTTCTTC. The chain is built from TRBV10-3 and TRBJ2-1; perhaps TRBD2 as D (5 bases). The V end lost 0 bases, the J end lost 5 bases, and 17 bases lay between the germline ends. From germline, CDR1 is ENHRY and CDR2 SYGVKD. The CDR3 covers 17 residues.

The rearrangement joins TRBV25-1 to TRBJ2-1, with 8 bases fitting TRBD1. Losses at the gene ends were 3 bases for V and 6 bases for J; bases not matched to a gene: 4. Germline V gene lookup returns CDR1 MGHDK and CDR2 SYGVNS. The CDR3 totals 14 residues. DNA for the CDR3: TGTGCCAGCAGTGATTGGACAGGGTTCAATGAGCAGTTCTTC. Amino acids: CASSDWTGFNEQFF. The full variable domain, in which reference TRBV25-1 and TRBJ2-1 provide the parts outside the CDR3, is EADIYQTPRYLVIGTGKKITLECSQTMGHDKMYWYQQDPGMELHLIHYSYGVNSTEKGDLSSESTVSRIRTEHFPLTLESARPSHTSQYLCASSDWTGFNEQFFGPGTRLTVL.

This chain uses TRBV7-2 with TRBJ1-1; TRBD1 might be the D (6 bases). Germline-derived CDR1 and CDR2 are SGHTA and FQGNSA. Trimming took 6 bases from V and 1 from J, leaving 9 bases between them. The length of the CDR3 is 13 residues. In DNA form, the CDR3 reads TGTGCCAGCAGTGGACAGCCGAACACTGAAGCTTTCTTT. Translation: CASSGQPNTEAFF.

This sequence joins TRBV4-1 and TRBJ1-3; D gene uncertain. The germline gives CDR1 MGHRA, CDR2 YSYEKL. This CDR3 region has 17 residues. V lost 0 bases, J lost 0 bases, and 12 bases lay in between. CDR3 amino acids: CASSQDRVLASGNTIYF. The DNA for the CDR3 is TGCGCCAGCAGCCAAGATCGAGTCTTGGCCTCTGGAAACACCATATATTTT.

This chain connects TRBV9 to TRBJ2-7; no reliable D call. Germline loops: CDR1 SGDLS, CDR2 YYNGEE. The CDR3 has 13 amino acids. Trimming removed 0 bases from V and 6 bases from J, with 10 bases in between. CDR3 in DNA: TGTGCCAGCAGCGTAGGGTCCGCGAGCGAGCAGTACTTC. Protein: CASSVGSASEQYF. Drawing the rest from reference TRBV9 and TRBJ2-7, the complete variable domain is DSGVTQTPKHLITATGQRVTLRCSPRSGDLSVYWYQQSLDQGLQFLIQYYNGEERAKGNILERFSAQQFPDLHSELNLSSLELGDSALYFCASSVGSASEQYFGPGTRLTVT.

The CDR3, as DNA: TGTGCCAGCAGCCAGAGGGGAGGGCGTGTATCCAATCAGCCCCAGCATTTT. It translates to CASSQRGGRVSNQPQHF. V is TRBV5-6 and J is TRBJ1-5; tentatively, D is TRBD1 (5 bases). The CDR3 has 17 residues. Germline V gene lookup returns CDR1 SGHDT and CDR2 YYEEEE. Trimming removed 4 bases at V and 3 bases at J, with 20 bases between.

The chain has TRBV6-5 and TRBJ2-7; D is undetermined. The germline gives CDR1 MNHEY, CDR2 SVGAGI. Trimming left V 4 bases short and J 4 bases short, with 14 bases between. This CDR3 is built from 14 residues. The CDR3 sequence is CASSWAVSQYEQYF. CDR3 coding DNA: TGTGCCAGCAGTTGGGCGGTATCCCAATACGAGCAGTACTTC.

In this sample, this clone turned up once. The gene calls are TRBV15 and TRBJ1-1; TRBD1 is a possible D gene (5 bases). The V and J ends lost 3 bases and 6 bases respectively, with 11 bases between them. Germline lookup yields CDR1 LNHNV and CDR2 YYDKDF (reference sequence). This CDR3 spans 13 amino acids. The CDR3 bases are TGTGCCACCAGCAGGGACCAGGGAGCTGAAGCTTTCTTT. This codes for CATSRDQGAEAFF. Full variable domain (outside the CDR3, taken from reference TRBV15 and TRBJ1-1): DAMVIQNPRYQVTQFGKPVTLSCSQTLNHNVMYWYQQKSSQAPKLLFHYYDKDFNNEADTPDNFQSRRPNTSFCFLDIRSPGLGDTAMYLCATSRDQGAEAFFGQGTRLTVV.

The gene calls are TRBV24-1 and TRBJ1-4, with 9 nucleotides matching TRBD1. The CDR3 covers 15 residues. Trimming cost V 4 bases and J 10 bases; bases outside gene matches: 9. CDR1 and CDR2 (germline): KGHDR, SFDVKD. The DNA of the CDR3 is TGTGCCACCAGTGACCTGGACAGGGGCGGGGTAAAACTGTTTTTT. This encodes CATSDLDRGGVKLFF.

The chain couples TRBV9 to TRBJ1-2; 7 bases match TRBD1. The V gene end was trimmed by 2 bases and the J gene end by 11 bases; junction bases not matched to a gene: 9. CDR1 and CDR2 from the germline V gene are SGDLS and YYNGEE. CDR3 length: 13 residues. CDR3 sequence: CASSVSPGGFYTF. The CDR3 nucleotides are TGTGCCAGCAGCGTTAGTCCAGGGGGATTTTACACCTTC.

This clone showed up just once. The chain carries TRBV18 and TRBJ2-7; 8 positions match TRBD1. The length of the CDR3 is 15 residues. Germline CDR1 and CDR2: KGHSH and LQKENI. The V gene end was trimmed by 3 bases and the J gene end by 5 bases; junction bases not matched to a gene: 9. The chain's CDR3 is CASSPALAGGNEQYF. The CDR3 DNA is TGTGCCAGCTCACCGGCCTTGGCAGGGGGCAACGAGCAGTACTTC.

This rearrangement joins TRBV5-5 to TRBJ2-7; TRBD2 might be the D (5 bases). V gave up 4 bases and J gave up 1 base, with 18 bases separating them. There are 16 residues in the CDR3. Germline CDR1 reads SGHKS; CDR2 reads YYEKEE (reference sequence). CDR3 nucleotides: TGTGCCAGCAGCCTCTCTTTCGGACTGTCATCCTACGAGCAGTACTTC. The encoded protein is CASSLSFGLSSYEQYF.

This clone has a handful of counts. Here the CDR3 DNA reads TGTGCCAGCACCCAAGGTCCCAGCGGGGTTGAGACCCAGTACTTC. As protein: CASTQGPSGVETQYF. The V and J genes are TRBV9 and TRBJ2-5, with TRBD2 matching 7 bases. The CDR3 totals 15 residues. V shed 6 bases and J 5 bases; nucleotides not matched to a gene: 13. Germline lookup yields CDR1 SGDLS and CDR2 YYNGEE.

The rearrangement joins TRBV5-8 to TRBJ2-7; the match to TRBD2 covers 8 bases. CDR1 is SGHTS, CDR2 YDEGEE, per germline. V dropped 0 bases and J dropped 3; count of bases not matched to a gene: 8. CDR3 length equals 16 residues. CDR3 in amino acids: CASSLDTGLGYYEQYF. Written as DNA, the CDR3 is TGTGCCAGCAGCTTGGATACGGGACTAGGATACTACGAGCAGTACTTC.

About this clone itself: The identical CDR3 is also encoded by other nucleotide sequences in the sample. This sequence joins TRBV19 and TRBJ2-7; D unclear. The V and J ends lost 4 bases and 6 bases respectively, with 7 bases between them. Germline V CDR1 and CDR2: LNHDA, SQIVND (reference sequence). The CDR3 sequence is 11 residues long. The CDR3 bases are TGTGCCAGTAGTACGAAGGCCGAGCAGTACTTC. Translation gives CASSTKAEQYF.

V is TRBV27 and J is TRBJ2-3, with TRBD1 matching over 11 bases. Trimming cost V 8 bases and J 4 bases; bases outside gene matches: 14. Germline lookup yields CDR1 MNHEY and CDR2 SMNVEV (reference sequence). CDR3 size: 17 residues. CDR3 sequence reads: CASARGQGGPEPDTQYF. The CDR3 nucleotides read TGTGCCAGCGCGCGGGGACAGGGGGGTCCGGAGCCAGATACGCAGTATTTT.

This chain joins TRBV4-2 and TRBJ2-7; D is ambiguous. This CDR3 region has 14 residues. Trimming cost V 4 bases and J 7 bases, with 17 bases left between them. The germline V gene has CDR1 LGHNA and CDR2 YNFKEQ. CDR3 amino acids: CASSPRTTPREQYF. Here the CDR3 DNA reads TGTGCCAGCAGCCCCCGGACGACCCCAAGAGAGCAGTACTTC.

The chain is built from TRBV19 and TRBJ2-1; weak D call: TRBD2 (5 bases). The germline V gene has CDR1 LNHDA and CDR2 SQIVND (reference sequence). This CDR3 region has 12 residues. Trimming pared 3 bases from V and 9 bases from J, leaving 9 bases between. The CDR3 protein is CASSIYEGEQFF. As DNA, the CDR3 is TGTGCCAGTAGTATTTACGAGGGTGAGCAGTTCTTC.

This sequence joins TRBV10-1 and TRBJ1-2; perhaps TRBD1 as D (6 bases). Germline assignment: CDR1 WNHNN and CDR2 SYGVQD (reference sequence). The ends were cut back, 0 bases at V and 4 bases at J, with 9 bases in the middle. The CDR3 contains 14 residues. CDR3 residues: CASSESSTGYGYTF. As DNA, the CDR3 is TGCGCCAGCAGTGAGTCGTCGACAGGCTATGGCTACACCTTC.

CDR3 DNA: TGTGCCAGCTCACCAGGGGGTGACTATGGCTACACCTTC. Translation: CASSPGGDYGYTF. This rearrangement joins TRBV18 to TRBJ1-2; possibly TRBD1 for D (5 bases). CDR1 KGHSH and CDR2 LQKENI come from the germline V gene. V was shortened by 2 bases and J by 3 bases, with 7 bases between the two germline ends. This CDR3 comprises 13 residues.